These 32 T cell receptor beta chains were all obtained from the same sample, sequenced in a study of blood T cell repertoires in COVID-19 (TCRdb year 2020). The protocol used for the library was the immunoSEQ multiplex PCR assay. The table was pulled from immuneACCESS by TCRdb, which kept in-frame rearrangements only. Such tables lose some clones; where checked, under half of the loss comes from unresolved V genes, and the rest has no known cause. Present in this sample are under 110,000 clones, 70% to 80% of which were seen just once. The ten most abundant clones make up 6% to 6.5% of the sample. Sample: peripheral blood. These receptors were collected from a man older than 75 with COVID-19, enrolled during active disease.

CDR3 DNA: TGCGCCAGCAGGGAGAATCAGCCCCAGCATTTT. This encodes CASRENQPQHF. The chain couples TRBV5-1 to TRBJ1-5; D call uncertain. V lost 5 bases and J lost 4, with 4 bases in between. CDR1 is SGHRS, CDR2 YFSETQ, per germline. This CDR3 has 11 residues.

The rearrangement links TRBV19 to TRBJ2-5, with D possibly TRBD1 on 5 matching bases. Germline-derived CDR1 and CDR2 are LNHDA and SQIVND (reference sequence). The length of the CDR3 is 14 residues. Trimming pared 7 bases from V and 4 bases from J, leaving 16 bases between. The CDR3 region is CASTETVLGETQYF. For the CDR3, the DNA is TGTGCCAGTACCGAGACAGTTTTGGGAGAGACCCAGTACTTC.

This chain connects TRBV7-6 to TRBJ2-3; a possible D gene is TRBD2 (5 bases). The CDR3 loop spans 17 amino acids. The V gene lost 5 bases and the J gene lost 3 bases, with 21 bases spanning the gap. The germline CDR1 and CDR2 sequences are SGHVS and FNYEAQ. The CDR3 loop is CASSHWASARGTDTQYF. CDR3 DNA sequence: TGTGCCAGCAGCCATTGGGCTTCTGCTCGCGGGACAGATACGCAGTATTTT.

The chain combines TRBV19 with TRBJ2-7; 7 nucleotides agree with TRBD2. This CDR3 contains 15 residues. CDR1 and CDR2 (germline): LNHDA, SQIVND (reference sequence). V lost 2 bases to trimming and J lost 6 bases; unmatched junction nucleotides: 10. The CDR3 loop is CASSIRFQRDVEQYF. CDR3 in DNA: TGTGCCAGTAGTATAAGGTTCCAGCGGGATGTCGAGCAGTACTTC.

The chain couples TRBV18 to TRBJ1-2; weak D call: TRBD1 (6 bases). CDR1 KGHSH and CDR2 LQKENI come from the germline V gene. CDR3 length: 14 amino acids. V lost 5 bases to trimming and J lost 4 bases, with 14 bases between them. CDR3 sequence reads: CASSAGTTGYGYTF. In DNA, the CDR3 is TGTGCCAGCTCAGCCGGGACAACCGGCTATGGCTACACCTTC.

This rearrangement joins TRBV5-8 to TRBJ2-3; 12 bases match TRBD2. In germline, CDR1 is SGHTS, CDR2 YDEGEE. The CDR3 sequence is 16 residues long. V trimming: 0 bases; J trimming: 2 bases; junction bases outside the gene matches: 1. The CDR3 loop reads CASSLGTSGDTDTQYF. Here the CDR3 DNA reads TGTGCCAGCAGCTTGGGGACTAGCGGGGACACAGATACGCAGTATTTT.

The chain couples TRBV28 to TRBJ2-7, with 8 bases aligning to TRBD2. The CDR3 totals 15 residues. Per the germline V gene, CDR1 is MDHEN and CDR2 is SYDVKM. Losses at the gene ends were 5 bases for V and 3 bases for J; bases not matched to a gene: 9. The CDR3 sequence is CASSTRGGVGYEQYF. The CDR3 nucleotides read TGTGCCAGCAGTACCCGGGGGGGTGTTGGCTACGAGCAGTACTTC.

The rearrangement uses TRBV7-3 and TRBJ2-2; 11 nucleotides align to TRBD2. Germline loops: CDR1 SGHTA, CDR2 FQGTGA. V shed 3 bases and J 7 bases; nucleotides not matched to a gene: 10. This CDR3 spans 17 amino acids. For the CDR3, the DNA is TGTGCCAGCAGCTTGTCTAGCGGGAGGTTGAAGGGCGGGGAGCTGTTTTTT. Translation: CASSLSSGRLKGGELFF.

The chain couples TRBV4-3 to TRBJ2-1; TRBD2 matches 8 bases. Germline CDR1 LGHNA, CDR2 YSLEER. V lost 0 bases, J lost 4 bases, and 8 bases stayed unmatched. This CDR3 has 17 residues. Here the CDR3 DNA reads TGCGCCAGCAGCCAAGATCGGGAGGGTGCGCCGTACAATGAGCAGTTCTTC. Protein: CASSQDREGAPYNEQFF.

This clone occurred once. The chain employs TRBV29-1 and TRBJ2-2; TRBD1 matches at 9 bases. Germline values: CDR1 SQVTM, CDR2 ANQGSEA. CDR3 length: 15 amino acids. Trimming cost V 6 bases and J 2 bases; bases outside gene matches: 7. The CDR3 nucleotides read TGCAGCGTCCGACAGGGGGGAGTAAACACCGGGGAGCTGTTTTTT. Amino acids: CSVRQGGVNTGELFF.

The genes are TRBV6-1 and TRBJ2-3; TRBD1 aligns across 7 bases. Germline loops: CDR1 MNHNS, CDR2 SASEGT. The length of the CDR3 is 14 residues. The V gene end was trimmed by 2 bases and the J gene end by 2 bases; junction bases not matched to a gene: 1. The CDR3 reads CASSEQGDTDTQYF. The CDR3 nucleotides are TGTGCCAGCAGTGAACAGGGGGACACAGATACGCAGTATTTT.

This clone has just a few counts. The chain joins TRBV19 to TRBJ2-1; D gene ambiguous. The CDR3 runs 17 residues. Trimming took off 7 bases at V and 0 bases at J, with 19 bases between the two ends. The germline gives CDR1 LNHDA, CDR2 SQIVND (reference sequence). In DNA form, the CDR3 reads TGTGCCAGTACCCACGGCAGAGCATCTAGCTCCTACAATGAGCAGTTCTTC. It specifies CASTHGRASSSYNEQFF.

The J gene is TRBJ2-1, the V gene TRBV5-6, with 8 bases matching TRBD1. V lost 1 base, J lost 3 bases, and 0 bases stayed unmatched. In germline, CDR1 is SGHDT, CDR2 YYEEEE. This CDR3 contains 14 residues. CDR3 nucleotide sequence: TGTGCCAGCAGCTTGACAGGGGGCTACAATGAGCAGTTCTTC. It codes for CASSLTGGYNEQFF.

The chain combines TRBV18 with TRBJ2-1; a weak D match, TRBD1 (6 bases). V gave up 1 base and J gave up 7 bases, with 8 bases separating them. The CDR3 is made up of 13 amino acids. CDR1 is KGHSH, CDR2 LQKENI, per germline. CDR3 protein: CASSPQRGNEQFF. In nucleotides, the CDR3 is TGTGCCAGCTCACCACAGAGGGGGAATGAGCAGTTCTTC.

This rearrangement joins TRBV5-1 to TRBJ2-1; D may be TRBD2 (6 bases). CDR1 is SGHRS and CDR2 is YFSETQ in the germline V gene. V lost 1 base and J lost 8, with 10 bases in between. This CDR3 is built from 13 residues. Written as DNA, the CDR3 is TGCGCCAGCAGCTTGCCTAGCGAGGATGAGCAGTTCTTC. This encodes CASSLPSEDEQFF.

This chain joins TRBV29-1 and TRBJ1-1; possible D gene TRBD1, 6 bases. This CDR3 spans 15 amino acids. Germline-derived CDR1 and CDR2 are SQVTM and ANQGSEA. The V end was cut by 4 bases, the J end by 5 bases, with 20 bases between. CDR3 region: CSVVGHPTRGTEAFF. In nucleotides, the CDR3 is TGCAGCGTTGTAGGACACCCCACGAGGGGGACTGAAGCTTTCTTT.

V and J are TRBV6-5 and TRBJ1-6, with 7 bases lining up with TRBD1. V lost 1 base and J lost 2; bases outside the gene matches: 2. Germline CDR1 and CDR2: MNHEY and SVGAGI. This CDR3 comprises 16 residues. Here the CDR3 DNA reads TGTGCCAGCAGTTACTACGGACAGGCCTATAATTCACCCCTCCACTTT. This gives the protein CASSYYGQAYNSPLHF.

The CDR3 nucleotides read TGTGCCAGCAGTACGCGGGACAGGCAGTTCAATGGCTACACCTTC. It translates to CASSTRDRQFNGYTF. V usage is TRBV28 and J usage is TRBJ1-2; 8 bases agree with TRBD1. Germline V gene lookup returns CDR1 MDHEN and CDR2 SYDVKM. The CDR3 sequence is 15 residues long. V dropped 5 bases and J dropped 6; count of bases not matched to a gene: 11.

V is TRBV5-1 and J is TRBJ1-1; D remains unclear. Per the germline V gene, CDR1 is SGHRS and CDR2 is YFSETQ. The CDR3 has 13 amino acids. With 6 bases removed from V and 6 bases from J, the gap between germline ends came to 15 bases. This CDR3 reads CASKVLEGPEAFF. The CDR3 nucleotides are TGCGCCAGCAAGGTCTTGGAGGGTCCTGAAGCTTTCTTT.

This clone qualifies as medium-sized. The chain combines TRBV19 with TRBJ2-1; 8 nucleotides align to TRBD1. CDR1 is LNHDA and CDR2 is SQIVND in the germline V gene (reference sequence). The CDR3 spans 15 residues. Unmatched junction bases numbered 6, after V lost 5 bases and J lost 3 bases. This CDR3 is CASSATGGDYNEQFF. In DNA form, the CDR3 reads TGTGCCAGTAGTGCTACAGGGGGAGACTACAATGAGCAGTTCTTC.

This clone appeared a single time. The V gene is TRBV6-6, the J gene TRBJ2-3; no definite D call. V lost 4 bases, J lost 4 bases, and 12 bases lay in between. Germline V gene lookup returns CDR1 MNHNY and CDR2 SVGAGI (reference sequence). This CDR3 has 14 amino acids. The CDR3 DNA reads TGTGCCAGCAGTTGGTTGAACTCTCCAGATACGCAGTATTTT. This codes for CASSWLNSPDTQYF.

This chain links TRBV5-6 with TRBJ2-7, with TRBD1 as a possible D gene (5 bases). The CDR3 extends over 14 amino acids. Germline CDR1 SGHDT, CDR2 YYEEEE. V lost 0 bases, J lost 1 base, and 8 bases lay in between. CDR3 coding DNA: TGTGCCAGCAGCTTGGGGCAGGGTTCCTACGAGCAGTACTTC. It yields the protein CASSLGQGSYEQYF.

For this clone: The junction and the germline gene differ at one end; a read error may be behind it. The chain combines TRBV3-1 (or the pseudogene TRBV3-2) with TRBJ2-3; D perhaps matches TRBD1 (6 bases). Germline V gene sequence: CDR1 LGHDT, CDR2 YNNKEL (reference sequence). The CDR3 loop spans 13 amino acids. The CDR3 loop is CASSQDRTETQYF. The CDR3 DNA is TGTGCCAGCAGCCAAGACAGGACAGAAACGCAGTATTTT.

CDR3 DNA sequence: TGCGCCAGCAGCCCACAGGAGGGTAACACTGAAGCTTTCTTT. It specifies CASSPQEGNTEAFF. This chain links TRBV5-1 with TRBJ1-1, with D possibly matching TRBD1 (5 bases). Trimming stripped 4 bases from V and 2 bases from J, with 12 bases between. Per the germline V gene, CDR1 is SGHRS and CDR2 is YFSETQ. This CDR3 is built from 14 residues.

The chain couples TRBV5-1 to TRBJ2-6, with D tentatively TRBD2 (5 bases). V lost 4 bases, J lost 2 bases, and 19 bases lay in between. The CDR3 length is 18 residues. Germline V gene sequence: CDR1 SGHRS, CDR2 YFSETQ. The CDR3, as DNA: TGCGCCAGCAGCAAACAGTTCGACTATCTACCTGGGGCCAACGTCCTGACTTTC. This codes for CASSKQFDYLPGANVLTF.

This clone showed up many times. The rearrangement links TRBV7-3 to TRBJ2-5, with 14 bases that match TRBD2. The ends lost 5 bases at V and 0 bases at J; junction bases unmatched: 2. From germline, CDR1 is SGHTA and CDR2 FQGTGA. The CDR3 extends over 16 amino acids. Here the CDR3 DNA reads TGTGCCAGCAGCCGGACTAGCGGGAGGTACCAAGAGACCCAGTACTTC. This gives the protein CASSRTSGRYQETQYF. The full variable domain, in which reference TRBV7-3 and TRBJ2-5 provide the parts outside the CDR3, is GAGVSQTPSNKVTEKGKYVELRCDPISGHTALYWYRQSLGQGPEFLIYFQGTGAADDSGLPNDRFFAVRPEGSVSTLKIQRTERGDSAVYLCASSRTSGRYQETQYFGPGTRLLVL.

The rearrangement joins TRBV5-1 to TRBJ2-7; 12 bases are a match to TRBD1. Germline V gene lookup returns CDR1 SGHRS and CDR2 YFSETQ. The CDR3 consists of 14 residues. The junction had 4 bases not matched to a gene; V was cut back by 3 bases and J by 6 bases. Here the CDR3 DNA reads TGCGCCAGCAGCTCCGGGACAGGGGGCGCCGAGCAGTACTTC. Translating it yields CASSSGTGGAEQYF.

The J gene is TRBJ2-7, the V gene TRBV5-4; 13 nucleotides align to TRBD2. In germline, CDR1 is SGHNT, CDR2 YYREEE (reference sequence). The CDR3 has 20 residues. V was pared by 0 bases and J by 2 bases, with 14 bases of the junction left unmatched. CDR3 nucleotides: TGTGCCAGCAGCTTGGATCTGGGACTAGCGGGATTTCGACCAACCTACGAGCAGTACTTC. Translating gives CASSLDLGLAGFRPTYEQYF.

The chain links TRBV7-5 to TRBJ2-6; TRBD2 reflects the table's D call only, with no check against the DNA. TRBV7-5 is a known pseudogene. The CDR3 extends over 17 amino acids. The CDR3: CARSLGDPLSGANVLTF. CDR3 sequence (DNA): TGTGCCAGAAGCCTGGGAGACCCTCTCTCTGGGGCCAACGTCCTGACTTTC.

Here the CDR3 reads CASSKTSGGVDTQYF. The CDR3 nucleotides are TGCGCCAGCAGTAAGACTAGCGGAGGGGTGGATACGCAGTATTTT. This chain connects TRBV5-1 to TRBJ2-3; 9 bases fit TRBD2. The germline V gene has CDR1 SGHRS and CDR2 YFSETQ. The CDR3 length is 15 residues. Trimming removed 5 bases from V and 6 bases from J; junction bases left unmatched: 10.

The rearrangement links TRBV28 to TRBJ2-7; 8 bases agree with TRBD2. This CDR3 comprises 14 residues. CDR1 MDHEN and CDR2 SYDVKM come from the germline V gene. Trimming took 8 bases from V and 5 from J; bases not matched to a gene: 11. CDR3 coding DNA: TGTGCCAGCGCCCCTCCCGGGGGGGGTAACGAGCAGTACTTC. It translates to CASAPPGGGNEQYF.

This clone was detected only a few times. The chain links TRBV13 to TRBJ1-2, with 7 nucleotides matching TRBD1. Germline CDR1 and CDR2: PRHDT and FYEKMQ (reference sequence). The CDR3 consists of 15 residues. V lost 5 bases to trimming and J lost 4 bases; unmatched junction nucleotides: 10. The CDR3 DNA is TGTGCCAGCAGCGGGACAGCCCTTGGACCCTATGGCTACACCTTC. Translation gives CASSGTALGPYGYTF.